What follows are 9 T cell receptor beta chains derived from one specimen sequenced in a study of blood T cell repertoires in COVID-19. Profiled with immunoSEQ multiplex PCR; TCRdb holds only in-frame clones, not every one. The sample records some 240,000 clones, roughly 82% being singletons. Sequenced input: peripheral blood. Receptors originate from a man aged 45-65 years with active or convalescent COVID-19.

This clone was detected only a few times. The V gene is TRBV27, the J gene TRBJ1-5; D not certain. The V gene's germline CDR1 is MNHEY and CDR2 SMNVEV (reference sequence). The V and J ends lost 5 bases and 4 bases respectively, with 24 bases between them. The CDR3 is 18 residues long. CDR3 DNA: TGTGCCAGCAGTCCCTATTGGACGGGATCGGGTCGTAATCAGCCCCAGCATTTT. Its translation: CASSPYWTGSGRNQPQHF.

The chain is built from TRBV5-4 and TRBJ1-2, with 9 bases matching TRBD1. Germline loops: CDR1 SGHNT, CDR2 YYREEE (reference sequence). The CDR3 length is 13 residues. V was pared by 3 bases and J by 7 bases, with 4 bases of the junction left unmatched. CDR3 DNA sequence: TGTGCCAGCAGCTACACAGGGGGCGGTGGCTACACCTTC. It yields the protein CASSYTGGGGYTF.

This clone was counted once. This chain uses TRBV6-5 with TRBJ1-5; no clear D gene. The CDR3 extends over 13 amino acids. Trimming removed 2 bases at V and 1 base at J, with 3 bases between. Germline V gene lookup returns CDR1 MNHEY and CDR2 SVGAGI. CDR3 protein: CASSYESNQPQHF. The CDR3 nucleotides read TGTGCCAGCAGTTACGAGAGCAATCAGCCCCAGCATTTT.

The sample holds one count of this clone. The rearrangement uses TRBV2 and TRBJ2-1; 9 nucleotides line up with TRBD1. The CDR3 is 14 amino acids. In germline, CDR1 is SNHLY, CDR2 FYNNEI. Trimming at V came to 6 bases and at J to 6 bases, leaving 6 bases not matched to a gene. In DNA, the CDR3 is TGTGCCAGCAGACCGGGACAGGGAATCAATGAGCAGTTCTTC. This codes for CASRPGQGINEQFF.

This sequence joins TRBV6-5 and TRBJ2-3; the match to TRBD2 covers 7 bases. The CDR3 spans 14 residues. Per germline, CDR1 MNHEY and CDR2 SVGAGI. The trim removed 6 bases at V and 0 bases at J, leaving 3 bases unmatched. CDR3 amino acids: CASSLGGSTDTQYF. Written as DNA, the CDR3 is TGTGCCAGCAGCCTGGGGGGGAGCACAGATACGCAGTATTTT.

This chain uses TRBV5-1 with TRBJ1-1, with 7 bases that match TRBD1. The V gene end was trimmed by 2 bases and the J gene end by 4 bases; junction bases not matched to a gene: 2. This CDR3 has 13 amino acids. Germline V CDR1 and CDR2: SGHRS, YFSETQ. In DNA, the CDR3 is TGCGCCAGCAGCTTCGGGACAGCCACTGAAGCTTTCTTT. Encoded protein: CASSFGTATEAFF.

CDR3 amino acids: CASRGSGTPYEQYV. The CDR3 DNA follows: TGTGCCAGCAGGGGTAGTGGGACACCCTACGAGCAGTACGTC. The chain is built from TRBV28 and TRBJ2-7, with TRBD1 as a possible D gene (6 bases). V lost 6 bases to trimming and J lost 2 bases, with 14 bases between them. Germline V gene lookup returns CDR1 MDHEN and CDR2 SYDVKM. The CDR3 runs to 14 residues.

The chain carries TRBV5-1 and TRBJ1-2; 10 bases match TRBD1. Germline values: CDR1 SGHRS, CDR2 YFSETQ. V shed 1 base, J shed 5 bases, and the junction held 5 bases outside the gene matches. This CDR3 has 15 residues. The CDR3, as DNA: TGCGCCAGCAGCTTGACAACGGACAGGGGGTATGGCTACACCTTC. This encodes CASSLTTDRGYGYTF.

The CDR3 here is CASSLSGQILSYEQYF. Here the CDR3 DNA reads TGTGCCAGCAGTTTATCGGGACAAATTCTCTCCTACGAGCAGTACTTC. The chain carries TRBV27 and TRBJ2-7; maybe TRBD1 (6 bases). The CDR3 runs 16 residues. Trimming took off 0 bases at V and 0 bases at J, with 12 bases between the two ends. Germline CDR1 and CDR2: MNHEY and SMNVEV (reference sequence).